Sequencing of this T cell receptor (beta chain) was carried out in a study of shared clonotypes between healthy human individuals. Study-wide results and limits: Naive CD4 clonotype sharing across several donors was 5% to 6%.

Concerning this clone: Its matching antigen is unknown.

Germline loops: CDR1 MDHEN, CDR2 SYDVKM. This CDR3 spans 17 amino acids. Between the trimmed V and J ends, which lost 4 bases and 0 bases, there was a span of 16 bases. Each subset's genomic DNA was shared equally among a number of immunoSEQ plates. Measured with immunoSEQ multiplex PCR; TCRdb has only the in-frame clones, and not every one. The sample has about 320,000 clones, about nine tenths seen once. The clonotype originates from a man aged 18-30 years in good health. Sequenced material: memory CD8+ T cells sorted from blood. Subset indicated: CD45RO+ cells pooled with CCR7-negative TemRA cells. This chain uses TRBV28 with TRBJ1-5; D is unresolved. CDR3 bases: TGTGCCAGCAGTTCCCCTTACAGATACTATAGCAATCAGCCCCAGCATTTT. The encoded protein is CASSSPYRYYSNQPQHF.